This TCR beta chain originates from a study of beta chain features in type 1 diabetes. The sequenced template was cDNA made from the entire isolated RNA. The assay was immunoSEQ multiplex PCR, and TCRdb's table has in-frame clones only and misses some. Counted here are about 410,000 clones, approximately 14% occurring once; the ten biggest clones make up roughly 0.038%. A sort by CD45RO/CCR7/CD25/CD127/CD95/CD27 yielded CD4+ naive, central memory, regulatory and stem cell-like memory cells. This CDR3 spans 12 amino acids. From germline, CDR1 is MGHRA and CDR2 YSYEKL. Between the trimmed V and J ends, which lost 3 bases and 6 bases, there was a span of 8 bases.

This chain connects TRBV4-1 to TRBJ1-1; D uncertain. The sequencing sample was made of naive CD4+ T cells from blood. The source is a man aged 30-40 years in good health. CDR3 protein: CASSHYDAEAFF. In nucleotides, the CDR3 is TGCGCCAGCAGCCACTATGACGCTGAAGCTTTCTTT.